This TCR beta chain was observed in a study of blood T cell repertoires in COVID-19. The CDR3 has 15 residues. From germline, CDR1 is SGHNT and CDR2 YYREEE (reference sequence). The germline V and J ends were trimmed by 3 bases and 4 bases, with 16 bases remaining between them. Profiling relied on immunoSEQ multiplex PCR, and the TCRdb table lists in-frame clones only, not all of them. The table records about 110,000 clones, 80% of them present only once. The rearrangement links TRBV5-4 to TRBJ2-5; D may be TRBD1 (7 bases). The receptor comes from a human donor in a cohort sampled during active or convalescent COVID-19. Sequencing was performed on peripheral blood. DNA of the CDR3: TGTGCCAGCAGCTCTTTCAGGGGGGTAGGAGAGACCCAGTACTTC. It codes for CASSSFRGVGETQYF.